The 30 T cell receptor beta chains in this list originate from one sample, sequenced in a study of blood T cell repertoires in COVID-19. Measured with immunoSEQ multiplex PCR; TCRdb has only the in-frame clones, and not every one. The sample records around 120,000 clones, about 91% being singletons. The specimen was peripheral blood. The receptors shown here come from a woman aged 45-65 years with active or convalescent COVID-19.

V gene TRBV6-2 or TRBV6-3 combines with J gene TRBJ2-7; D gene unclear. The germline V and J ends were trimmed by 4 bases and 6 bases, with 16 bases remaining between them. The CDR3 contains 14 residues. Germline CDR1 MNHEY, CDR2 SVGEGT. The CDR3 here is CASSSSSESSEQYF. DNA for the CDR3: TGTGCCAGCAGTTCTTCTAGTGAATCTAGCGAGCAGTACTTC.

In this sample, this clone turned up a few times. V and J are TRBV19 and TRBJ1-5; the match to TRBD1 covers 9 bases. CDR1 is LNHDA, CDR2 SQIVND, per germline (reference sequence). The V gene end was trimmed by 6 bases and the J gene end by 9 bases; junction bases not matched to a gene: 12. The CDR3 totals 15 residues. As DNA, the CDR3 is TGTGCCAGTAGGGGACAGGGTATCGGACTTGGGCCCCAGCATTTT. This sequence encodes CASRGQGIGLGPQHF.

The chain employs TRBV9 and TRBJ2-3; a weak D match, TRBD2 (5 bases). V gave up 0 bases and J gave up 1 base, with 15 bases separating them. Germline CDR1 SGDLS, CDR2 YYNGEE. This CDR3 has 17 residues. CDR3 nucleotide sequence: TGTGCCAGCAGCGTAGAATATGGACTCCCCGGCACAGATACGCAGTATTTT. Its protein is CASSVEYGLPGTDTQYF.

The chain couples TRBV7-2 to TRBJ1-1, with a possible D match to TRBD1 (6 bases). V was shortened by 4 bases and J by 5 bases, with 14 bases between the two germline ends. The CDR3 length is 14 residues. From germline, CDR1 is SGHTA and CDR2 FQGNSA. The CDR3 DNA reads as TGTGCCAGCAGCTCCCAGGGGTATGGGACTGAAGCTTTCTTT. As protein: CASSSQGYGTEAFF.

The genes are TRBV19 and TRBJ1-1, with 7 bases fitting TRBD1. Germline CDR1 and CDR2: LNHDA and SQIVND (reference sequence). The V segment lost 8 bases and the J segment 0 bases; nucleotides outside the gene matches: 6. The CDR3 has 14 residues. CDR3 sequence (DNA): TGTGCCAGTTCAACAGGGGAGGTGAACACTGAAGCTTTCTTT. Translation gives CASSTGEVNTEAFF. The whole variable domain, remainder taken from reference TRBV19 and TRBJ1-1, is DGGITQSPKYLFRKEGQNVTLSCEQNLNHDAMYWYRQDPGQGLRLIYYSQIVNDFQKGDIAEGYSVSREKKESFPLTVTSAQKNPTAFYLCASSTGEVNTEAFFGQGTRLTVV.

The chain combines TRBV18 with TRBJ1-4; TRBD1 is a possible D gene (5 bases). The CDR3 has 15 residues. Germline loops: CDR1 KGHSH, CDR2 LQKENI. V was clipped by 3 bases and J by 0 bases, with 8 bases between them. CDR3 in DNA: TGTGCCAGCTCACCCGGGACTCCAACTAATGAAAAACTGTTTTTT. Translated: CASSPGTPTNEKLFF.

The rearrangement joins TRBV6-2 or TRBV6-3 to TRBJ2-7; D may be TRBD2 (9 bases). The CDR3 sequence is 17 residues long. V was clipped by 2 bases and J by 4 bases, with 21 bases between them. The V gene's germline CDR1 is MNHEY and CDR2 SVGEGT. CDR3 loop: CASSYPAGGGRAYEQYF. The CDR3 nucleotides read TGTGCCAGCAGTTACCCCGCAGGGGGCGGGAGGGCGTACGAGCAGTACTTC.

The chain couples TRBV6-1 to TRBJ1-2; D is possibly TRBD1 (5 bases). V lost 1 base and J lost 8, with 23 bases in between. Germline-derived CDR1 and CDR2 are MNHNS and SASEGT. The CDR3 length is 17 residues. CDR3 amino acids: CASSEDLRDYLFSGYTF. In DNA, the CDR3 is TGTGCCAGCAGTGAAGACCTCCGGGACTATCTATTTTCAGGCTACACCTTC.

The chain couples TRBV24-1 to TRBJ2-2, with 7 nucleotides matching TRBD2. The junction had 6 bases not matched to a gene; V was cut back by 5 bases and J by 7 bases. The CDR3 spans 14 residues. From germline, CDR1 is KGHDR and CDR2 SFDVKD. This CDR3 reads CATSVGGRGGELFF. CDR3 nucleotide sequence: TGTGCCACCAGTGTGGGAGGGAGAGGCGGGGAGCTGTTTTTT.

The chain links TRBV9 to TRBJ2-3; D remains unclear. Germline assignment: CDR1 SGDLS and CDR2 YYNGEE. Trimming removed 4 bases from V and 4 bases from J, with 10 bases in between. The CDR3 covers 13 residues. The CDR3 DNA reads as TGTGCCAGCAGCACTCAGGTAGCAGATACGCAGTATTTT. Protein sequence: CASSTQVADTQYF. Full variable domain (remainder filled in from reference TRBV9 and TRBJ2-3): DSGVTQTPKHLITATGQRVTLRCSPRSGDLSVYWYQQSLDQGLQFLIQYYNGEERAKGNILERFSAQQFPDLHSELNLSSLELGDSALYFCASSTQVADTQYFGPGTRLTVL.

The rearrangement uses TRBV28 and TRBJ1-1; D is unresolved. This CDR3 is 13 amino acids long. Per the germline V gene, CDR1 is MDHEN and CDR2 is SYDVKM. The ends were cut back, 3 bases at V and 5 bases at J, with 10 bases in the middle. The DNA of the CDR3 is TGTGCCAGCAGTTTGATGTCGCGAACTGAAGCTTTCTTT. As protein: CASSLMSRTEAFF. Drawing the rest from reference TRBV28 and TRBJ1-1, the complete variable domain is DVKVTQSSRYLVKRTGEKVFLECVQDMDHENMFWYRQDPGLGLRLIYFSYDVKMKEKGDIPEGYSVSREKKERFSLILESASTNQTSMYLCASSLMSRTEAFFGQGTRLTVV.

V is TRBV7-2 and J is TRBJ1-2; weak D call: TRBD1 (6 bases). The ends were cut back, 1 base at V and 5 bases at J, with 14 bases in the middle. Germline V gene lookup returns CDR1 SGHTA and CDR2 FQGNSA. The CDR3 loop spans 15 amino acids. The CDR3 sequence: CASSLVETGLYGYTF. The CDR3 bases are TGTGCCAGCAGCTTAGTCGAGACAGGACTTTATGGCTACACCTTC.

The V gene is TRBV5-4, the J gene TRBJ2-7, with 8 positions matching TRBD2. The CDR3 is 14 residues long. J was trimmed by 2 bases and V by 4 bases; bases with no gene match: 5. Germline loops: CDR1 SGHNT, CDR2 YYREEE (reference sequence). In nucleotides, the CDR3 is TGTGCCAGCAGCCTGTCGGGACTAGCCTACGAGCAGTACTTC. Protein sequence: CASSLSGLAYEQYF.

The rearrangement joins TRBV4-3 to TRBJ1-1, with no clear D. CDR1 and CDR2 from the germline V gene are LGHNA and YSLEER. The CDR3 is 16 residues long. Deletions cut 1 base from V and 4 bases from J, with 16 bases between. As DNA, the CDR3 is TGCGCCAGCAGCCAAGCTCTGAGGAGGGCAAGCACTGAAGCTTTCTTT. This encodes CASSQALRRASTEAFF.

The CDR3: CASSLGDSGVAGNTIYF. The CDR3 nucleotides are TGCGCCAGCAGCTTAGGGGACAGCGGCGTCGCTGGAAACACCATATATTTT. The genes are TRBV5-1 and TRBJ1-3; 7 nucleotides align to TRBD1. CDR3 length: 17 residues. V gave up 2 bases and J gave up 2 bases; unmatched junction bases: 10. Germline V lookup: CDR1 SGHRS, CDR2 YFSETQ.

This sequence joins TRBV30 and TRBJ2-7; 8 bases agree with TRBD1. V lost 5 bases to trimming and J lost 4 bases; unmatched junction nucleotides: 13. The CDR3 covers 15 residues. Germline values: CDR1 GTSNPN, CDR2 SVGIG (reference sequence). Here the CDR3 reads CAWDPGQGNQYEQYF. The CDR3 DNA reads TGTGCCTGGGACCCTGGACAGGGAAATCAATACGAGCAGTACTTC.

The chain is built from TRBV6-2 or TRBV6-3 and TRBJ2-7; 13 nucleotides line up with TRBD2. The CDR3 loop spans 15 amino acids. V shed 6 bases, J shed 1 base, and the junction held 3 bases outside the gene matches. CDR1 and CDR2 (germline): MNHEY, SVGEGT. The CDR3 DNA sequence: TGTGCCAGCAGCCTGACTAGCGGGAGGTCCTACGAGCAGTACTTC. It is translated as CASSLTSGRSYEQYF.

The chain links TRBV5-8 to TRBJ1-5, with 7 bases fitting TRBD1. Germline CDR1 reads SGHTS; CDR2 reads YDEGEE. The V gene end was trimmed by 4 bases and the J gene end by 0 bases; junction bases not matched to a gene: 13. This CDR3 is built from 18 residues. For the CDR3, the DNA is TGTGCCAGCAGCCCTGAGAGGGGGCGCAGGGGTAGCAATCAGCCCCAGCATTTT. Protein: CASSPERGRRGSNQPQHF.

Here the CDR3 DNA reads TGTGCCAGCAGCATCCAAGGGGACTTGGGGTACAATGAGCAGTTCTTC. It is translated as CASSIQGDLGYNEQFF. J is TRBJ2-1 and V is TRBV9, with a tentative D call TRBD2 (6 bases). Germline V gene sequence: CDR1 SGDLS, CDR2 YYNGEE. The CDR3 sequence is 16 residues long. Trimming cost V 4 bases and J 4 bases, with 18 bases left between them.

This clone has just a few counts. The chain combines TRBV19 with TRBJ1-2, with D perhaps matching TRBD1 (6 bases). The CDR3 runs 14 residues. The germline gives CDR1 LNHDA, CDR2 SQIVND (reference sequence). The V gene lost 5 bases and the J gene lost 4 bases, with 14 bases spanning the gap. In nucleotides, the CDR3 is TGTGCCAGTAGTGCCGGGACACCGGGCTATGGCTACACCTTC. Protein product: CASSAGTPGYGYTF.

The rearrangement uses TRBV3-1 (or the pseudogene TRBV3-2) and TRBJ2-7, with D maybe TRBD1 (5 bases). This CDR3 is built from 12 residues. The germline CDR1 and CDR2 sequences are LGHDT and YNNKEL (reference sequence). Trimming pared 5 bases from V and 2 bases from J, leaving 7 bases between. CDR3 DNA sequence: TGTGCCAGCAGCACAGGCCCCTACGAGCAGTACTTC. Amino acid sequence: CASSTGPYEQYF.

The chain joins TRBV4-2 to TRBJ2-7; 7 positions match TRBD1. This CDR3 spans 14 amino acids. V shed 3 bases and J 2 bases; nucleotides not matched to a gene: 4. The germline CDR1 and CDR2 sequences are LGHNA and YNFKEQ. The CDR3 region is CASSHSGTAYEQYF. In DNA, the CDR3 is TGTGCCAGCAGCCATTCCGGGACAGCCTACGAGCAGTACTTC.

The CDR3 nucleotides are TGTGCCAGCAGTAACGGACTAGCGGGAAACTCCTACAATGAGCAGTTCTTC. Amino acid sequence: CASSNGLAGNSYNEQFF. The V and J genes are TRBV6-4 and TRBJ2-1; 12 positions agree with TRBD2. Per germline, CDR1 MRHNA and CDR2 SNTAGT. V shed 5 bases, J shed 0 bases, and the junction held 5 bases outside the gene matches. This CDR3 has 17 amino acids.

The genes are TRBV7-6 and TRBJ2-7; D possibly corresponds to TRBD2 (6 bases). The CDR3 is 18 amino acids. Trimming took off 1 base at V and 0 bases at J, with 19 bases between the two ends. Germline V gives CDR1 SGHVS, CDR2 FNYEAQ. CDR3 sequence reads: CASSLEPELAQSSYEQYF. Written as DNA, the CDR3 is TGTGCCAGCAGCTTAGAGCCTGAGCTAGCGCAATCCTCCTACGAGCAGTACTTC.

CDR3: CASSSWTGYYEQFF. DNA for the CDR3: TGTGCCAGCAGCTCTTGGACAGGGTATTATGAGCAGTTCTTC. The chain carries TRBV7-2 and TRBJ2-1; 8 nucleotides match TRBD1. Trimming removed 4 bases from V and 8 bases from J; junction bases left unmatched: 7. Germline V gene sequence: CDR1 SGHTA, CDR2 FQGNSA. CDR3 length equals 14 residues.

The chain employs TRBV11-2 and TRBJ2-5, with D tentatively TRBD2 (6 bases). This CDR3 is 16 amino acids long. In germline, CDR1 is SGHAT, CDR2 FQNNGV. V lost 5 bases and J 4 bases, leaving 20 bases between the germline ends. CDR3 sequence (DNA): TGTGCCAGCAGCCTCATAGGCACGGGAGCTGGAGAGACCCAGTACTTC. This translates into CASSLIGTGAGETQYF.

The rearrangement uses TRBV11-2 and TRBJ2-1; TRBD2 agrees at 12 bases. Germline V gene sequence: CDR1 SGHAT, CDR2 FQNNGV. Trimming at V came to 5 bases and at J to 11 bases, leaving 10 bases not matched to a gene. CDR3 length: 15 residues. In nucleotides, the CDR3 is TGTGCCAGCAGCCCGGGACTAGCGGGCAACTACCAGCAGTTCTTC. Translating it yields CASSPGLAGNYQQFF. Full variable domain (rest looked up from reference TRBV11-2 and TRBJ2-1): EAGVAQSPRYKIIEKRQSVAFWCNPISGHATLYWYQQILGQGPKLLIQFQNNGVVDDSQLPKDRFSAERLKGVDSTLKIQPAKLEDSAVYLCASSPGLAGNYQQFFGPGTRLTVL.

The CDR3 protein is CASSRGTSGDDYEQYF. The CDR3 nucleotides are TGTGCCAGTAGTAGAGGGACTAGCGGGGACGACTACGAGCAGTACTTC. J is TRBJ2-7 and V is TRBV19; 13 nucleotides align to TRBD2. Germline V CDR1 and CDR2: LNHDA, SQIVND (reference sequence). V lost 4 bases and J lost 3; bases outside the gene matches: 6. This CDR3 contains 16 residues.

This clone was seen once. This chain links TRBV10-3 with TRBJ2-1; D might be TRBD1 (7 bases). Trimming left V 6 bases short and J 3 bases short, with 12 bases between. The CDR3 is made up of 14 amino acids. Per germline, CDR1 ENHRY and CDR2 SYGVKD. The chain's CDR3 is CAIRRRDSYNEQFF. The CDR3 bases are TGTGCCATCAGACGGCGGGACAGCTACAATGAGCAGTTCTTC.

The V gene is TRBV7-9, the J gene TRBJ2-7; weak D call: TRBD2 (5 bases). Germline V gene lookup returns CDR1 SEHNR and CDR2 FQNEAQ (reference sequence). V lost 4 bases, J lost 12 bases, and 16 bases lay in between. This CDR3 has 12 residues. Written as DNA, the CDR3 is TGTGCCAGCAGCTCGAGCGGTTTTCGAACGTACTTC. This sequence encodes CASSSSGFRTYF.